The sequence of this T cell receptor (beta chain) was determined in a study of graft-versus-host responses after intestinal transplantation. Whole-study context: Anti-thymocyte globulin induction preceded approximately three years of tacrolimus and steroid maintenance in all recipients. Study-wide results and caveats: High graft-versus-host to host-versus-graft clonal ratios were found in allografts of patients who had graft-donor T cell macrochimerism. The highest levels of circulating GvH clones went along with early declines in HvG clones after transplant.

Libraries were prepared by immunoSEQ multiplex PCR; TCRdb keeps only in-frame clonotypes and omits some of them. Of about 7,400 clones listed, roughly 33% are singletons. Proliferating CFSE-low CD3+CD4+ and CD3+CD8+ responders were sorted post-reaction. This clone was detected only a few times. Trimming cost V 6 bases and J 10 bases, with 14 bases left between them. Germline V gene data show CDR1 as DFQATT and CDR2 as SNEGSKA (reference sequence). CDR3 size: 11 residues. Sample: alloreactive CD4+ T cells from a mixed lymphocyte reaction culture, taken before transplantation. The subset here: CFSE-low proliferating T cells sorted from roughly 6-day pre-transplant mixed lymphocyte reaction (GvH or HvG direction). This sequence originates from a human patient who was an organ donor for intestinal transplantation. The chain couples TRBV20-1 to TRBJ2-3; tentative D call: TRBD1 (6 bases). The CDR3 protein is CSALDRRAQYF. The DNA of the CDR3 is TGCAGTGCCCTCGACAGGAGAGCGCAGTATTTT.